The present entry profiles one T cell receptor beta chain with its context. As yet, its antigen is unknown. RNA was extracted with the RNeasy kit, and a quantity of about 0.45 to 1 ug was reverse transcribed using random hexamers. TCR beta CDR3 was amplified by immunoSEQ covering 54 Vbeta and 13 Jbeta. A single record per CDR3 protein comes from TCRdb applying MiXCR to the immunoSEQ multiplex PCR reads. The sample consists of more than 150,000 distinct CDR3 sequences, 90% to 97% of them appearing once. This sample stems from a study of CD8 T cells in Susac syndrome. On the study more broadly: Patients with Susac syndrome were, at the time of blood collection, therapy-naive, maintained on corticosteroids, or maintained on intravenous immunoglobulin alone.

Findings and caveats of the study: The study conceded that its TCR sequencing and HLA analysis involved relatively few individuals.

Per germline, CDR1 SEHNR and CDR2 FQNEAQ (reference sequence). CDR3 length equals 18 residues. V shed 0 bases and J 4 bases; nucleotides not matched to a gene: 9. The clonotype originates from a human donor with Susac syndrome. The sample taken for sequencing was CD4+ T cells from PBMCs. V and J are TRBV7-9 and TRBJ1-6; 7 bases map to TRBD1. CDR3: CASSLARGQPQYNSPLHF. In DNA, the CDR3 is TGTGCCAGCAGCTTAGCCCGGGGACAGCCCCAATATAATTCACCCCTCCACTTT.